These 30 T cell receptor beta chains were sequenced from one sample in a study of blood T cell repertoires in COVID-19. Libraries were prepared by immunoSEQ multiplex PCR; TCRdb keeps only in-frame clonotypes and omits some of them. The sample carries over 200,000 clones, roughly nine tenths recorded once. Sequencing was done on a sample of peripheral blood. The receptor set was obtained from a woman aged 18 to 35 who had recovered from COVID-19.

The V call is TRBV7-9, the J call TRBJ2-7; 7 bases map to TRBD1. This CDR3 is built from 13 residues. The V segment lost 8 bases and the J segment 4 bases; nucleotides outside the gene matches: 8. CDR1 and CDR2 (germline): SEHNR, FQNEAQ (reference sequence). CDR3 sequence: CASGVGQLYEQYF. The CDR3 DNA reads as TGTGCCAGCGGAGTGGGACAGCTATACGAGCAGTACTTC.

A single count supports this clone. The rearrangement joins TRBV4-3 to TRBJ1-4, with D maybe TRBD1 (5 bases). V dropped 1 base and J dropped 8 bases, with 26 bases sitting between them. The CDR3 runs to 19 residues. CDR1 is LGHNA and CDR2 is YSLEER in the germline V gene. This CDR3 reads CASSQGVGGFGRFSEKLFF. In DNA, the CDR3 is TGCGCCAGCAGCCAAGGAGTCGGGGGTTTTGGACGTTTTTCGGAAAAACTGTTTTTT.

The chain joins TRBV9 to TRBJ2-1; 16 bases align to TRBD2. Germline V gene data show CDR1 as SGDLS and CDR2 as YYNGEE. The J segment lost 9 bases and the V segment lost 0 bases, leaving 9 bases of the junction unmatched. This CDR3 is 18 amino acids long. The CDR3 loop reads CASSVGPGTSGRAGEQFF. CDR3 DNA: TGTGCCAGCAGCGTAGGTCCAGGGACTAGCGGGAGGGCGGGTGAGCAGTTCTTC.

The V call is TRBV13, the J call TRBJ2-7, with TRBD1 matching over 8 bases. Trimming at V came to 1 base and at J to 3 bases, leaving 2 bases not matched to a gene. The CDR3 is made up of 14 amino acids. Germline CDR1 is PRHDT and CDR2 is FYEKMQ (reference sequence). The CDR3 protein is CASSLATGGYEQYF. Here the CDR3 DNA reads TGTGCCAGCAGCTTAGCCACAGGGGGCTACGAGCAGTACTTC.

The V gene is TRBV5-4, the J gene TRBJ2-5; the D gene is possibly TRBD2 (6 bases). This CDR3 is 13 amino acids long. Germline-derived CDR1 and CDR2 are SGHNT and YYREEE (reference sequence). V dropped 5 bases and J dropped 5 bases, with 13 bases sitting between them. Written as DNA, the CDR3 is TGTGCCAGCAGTCCCGGGGAGGCCGAGACCCAGTACTTC. Translated: CASSPGEAETQYF.

The gene calls are TRBV19 and TRBJ1-1, with D unclear. Trimming took 3 bases from V and 4 from J, leaving 9 bases between them. Germline values: CDR1 LNHDA, CDR2 SQIVND (reference sequence). CDR3 length: 13 residues. The CDR3 spells CASSMGSGTEAFF. Written as DNA, the CDR3 is TGTGCCAGTAGTATGGGGAGCGGCACTGAAGCTTTCTTT.

The V gene is TRBV14, the J gene TRBJ2-3, with TRBD2 matching 8 bases. Unmatched junction bases numbered 10, after V lost 5 bases and J lost 6 bases. This CDR3 comprises 15 residues. Per the germline V gene, CDR1 is SGHDN and CDR2 is FVKESK. CDR3 protein: CASSLTGTSTDTQYF. The CDR3 region has the DNA TGTGCCAGCAGCTTGACCGGGACTAGTACCGATACGCAGTATTTT.

The chain couples TRBV20-1 to TRBJ2-3; a weak D match, TRBD1 (5 bases). Per the germline V gene, CDR1 is DFQATT and CDR2 is SNEGSKA (reference sequence). This CDR3 comprises 14 residues. Trimming cost V 3 bases and J 4 bases, with 14 bases left between them. This chain's CDR3 is CSASRAGFADTQYF. In DNA, the CDR3 is TGCAGTGCTAGTAGAGCAGGGTTTGCAGATACGCAGTATTTT.

J is TRBJ2-1 and V is TRBV19, with 7 positions matching TRBD2. J gave up 7 bases and V 3 bases, and 9 bases lay outside the gene matches. This CDR3 is 15 amino acids long. From germline, CDR1 is LNHDA and CDR2 SQIVND (reference sequence). Written as DNA, the CDR3 is TGTGCCAGTAGTATGATGGCGGGAGTGGTGAATGAGCAGTTCTTC. Translated, it gives CASSMMAGVVNEQFF.

CDR3 residues: CATSTGLAGVYEQYF. CDR3 DNA sequence: TGTGCCACCAGCACGGGTCTAGCGGGAGTCTACGAGCAGTACTTC. The chain employs TRBV15 and TRBJ2-7, with 10 bases fitting TRBD2. Germline V lookup: CDR1 LNHNV, CDR2 YYDKDF (reference sequence). The CDR3 is made up of 15 amino acids. The junction had 6 bases not matched to a gene; V was cut back by 4 bases and J by 3 bases.

The chain links TRBV24-1 to TRBJ2-3; TRBD1 matches at 9 bases. J gave up 2 bases and V 3 bases, and 8 bases lay outside the gene matches. Germline CDR1 and CDR2: KGHDR and SFDVKD. The CDR3 loop spans 17 amino acids. The CDR3 sequence is CATSDPWTGESTDTQYF. The CDR3 nucleotides are TGTGCCACCAGTGATCCATGGACAGGGGAGTCCACAGATACGCAGTATTTT.

This chain links TRBV29-1 with TRBJ2-3; TRBD1 matches 8 bases. With V trimmed by 7 bases and J by 3 bases, 6 bases remained unmatched. Germline assignment: CDR1 SQVTM and CDR2 ANQGSEA. The CDR3 consists of 13 residues. CDR3 coding DNA: TGCAGCGCCGCAGGGGGCGAAACAGATACGCAGTATTTT. Amino acid sequence: CSAAGGETDTQYF.

V usage is TRBV5-1 and J usage is TRBJ1-6; D gene uncertain. This CDR3 contains 16 residues. V lost 1 base to trimming and J lost 0 bases, with 8 bases between them. From germline, CDR1 is SGHRS and CDR2 YFSETQ. DNA of the CDR3: TGCGCCAGCAGCTTGATAGAGAGCTCCTATAATTCACCCCTCCACTTT. It is translated as CASSLIESSYNSPLHF.

This rearrangement joins TRBV12-3 or TRBV12-4 to TRBJ1-1; the D gene is possibly TRBD1 (5 bases). The CDR3 spans 13 residues. The V gene lost 2 bases and the J gene lost 1 base, with 5 bases spanning the gap. CDR3 sequence (DNA): TGTGCCAGCAGTTTAAGGGGGAACACTGAAGCTTTCTTT. Its translation: CASSLRGNTEAFF.

V and J are TRBV5-1 and TRBJ2-1, with 8 bases aligning to TRBD2. Germline V CDR1 and CDR2: SGHRS, YFSETQ. The CDR3 covers 15 residues. Trimming cost V 0 bases and J 4 bases; bases outside gene matches: 3. CDR3 sequence: CASSLEGLGYNEQFF. In nucleotides, the CDR3 is TGCGCCAGCAGCTTGGAGGGACTAGGATACAATGAGCAGTTCTTC.

This chain uses TRBV18 with TRBJ1-4, with 8 bases aligning to TRBD1. The J segment lost 8 bases and the V segment lost 6 bases, leaving 5 bases of the junction unmatched. Germline values: CDR1 KGHSH, CDR2 LQKENI. The CDR3 consists of 13 residues. The CDR3 coding sequence is TGTGCCAGCTCGGGACAGGAGCGGGAAAAACTGTTTTTT. Its protein product is CASSGQEREKLFF.

This chain links TRBV4-2 with TRBJ2-7; 8 bases map to TRBD1. J was trimmed by 6 bases and V by 2 bases; bases with no gene match: 9. This CDR3 has 15 residues. Looked up from germline, CDR1 is LGHNA and CDR2 is YNFKEQ. Here the CDR3 DNA reads TGTGCCAGCAGCCAAACCCCGGACAGGGTCTCCGAGCAGTACTTC. It encodes CASSQTPDRVSEQYF.

This chain links TRBV2 with TRBJ1-2, with no clear D. The germline CDR1 and CDR2 sequences are SNHLY and FYNNEI. V gave up 4 bases and J gave up 0 bases, with 21 bases separating them. This CDR3 region has 18 residues. The CDR3: CASSAQRVSFTANYGYTF. The CDR3 nucleotides are TGTGCCAGCAGTGCCCAACGGGTGTCTTTCACCGCTAACTATGGCTACACCTTC.

This rearrangement joins TRBV4-1 to TRBJ1-1; a weak D match, TRBD1 (5 bases). The CDR3 runs to 14 residues. Germline V gives CDR1 MGHRA, CDR2 YSYEKL. The V end was cut by 3 bases, the J end by 3 bases, with 11 bases between. The CDR3 DNA reads TGCGCCAGCAGCCACCAAGGGGAGGACACTGAAGCTTTCTTT. Protein product: CASSHQGEDTEAFF.

V usage is TRBV19 and J usage is TRBJ2-1; a weak D match, TRBD2 (5 bases). The CDR3 has 16 residues. V shed 7 bases and J shed 12 bases, with 28 bases lying between them. CDR1 is LNHDA, CDR2 SQIVND, per germline (reference sequence). In DNA, the CDR3 is TGTGCCAGTACCCCACGGCTAGAGAGGGCTCTACGGCGGCAGTTCTTC. Amino acids: CASTPRLERALRRQFF.

This sequence joins TRBV6-2 or TRBV6-3 and TRBJ2-2, with 16 bases aligning to TRBD2. Germline V gives CDR1 MNHEY, CDR2 SVGEGT. The J segment lost 4 bases and the V segment lost 5 bases, leaving 7 bases of the junction unmatched. This CDR3 has 18 amino acids. The CDR3 DNA reads as TGTGCCAGCAGTGCCGGGACTAGCGGGAGGGATGCCACCGGGGAGCTGTTTTTT. This gives the protein CASSAGTSGRDATGELFF.

This clone was observed a single time. V is TRBV20-1 and J is TRBJ2-5, with D unresolved. The germline V gene has CDR1 DFQATT and CDR2 SNEGSKA (reference sequence). The CDR3 loop spans 11 amino acids. Here the CDR3 DNA reads TGCAGCGCGTTAGCCCGAGGGACCCAGTACTTC. Translation gives CSALARGTQYF.

This clone was picked up one time. This chain joins TRBV18 and TRBJ2-1; 9 bases fit TRBD2. Per germline, CDR1 KGHSH and CDR2 LQKENI. This CDR3 spans 17 amino acids. The V gene end was trimmed by 6 bases and the J gene end by 5 bases; junction bases not matched to a gene: 14. DNA for the CDR3: TGTGCCAGCTCGCTGACTAGCGGTCCTAAGAAGGACAATGAGCAGTTCTTC. The encoded protein is CASSLTSGPKKDNEQFF.

The genes are TRBV7-2 and TRBJ2-7; 10 bases align to TRBD2. V gave up 3 bases and J gave up 5 bases; unmatched junction bases: 4. This CDR3 has 14 amino acids. Germline CDR1 SGHTA, CDR2 FQGNSA. The chain's CDR3 is CASSLTSGWDEQYF. In nucleotides, the CDR3 is TGTGCCAGCAGCTTGACTAGCGGGTGGGACGAGCAGTACTTC. The whole variable domain, remainder taken from reference TRBV7-2 and TRBJ2-7, is GAGVSQSPSNKVTEKGKDVELRCDPISGHTALYWYRQSLGQGLEFLIYFQGNSAPDKSGLPSDRFSAERTGGSVSTLTIQRTQQEDSAVYLCASSLTSGWDEQYFGPGTRLTVT.

This rearrangement joins TRBV7-9 to TRBJ2-7, with D tentatively TRBD1 (6 bases). The CDR3 loop spans 16 amino acids. Looked up from germline, CDR1 is SEHNR and CDR2 is FQNEAQ (reference sequence). V lost 2 bases and J 3 bases, leaving 17 bases between the germline ends. The CDR3 reads CASSLTQGQALYEQYF. As DNA, the CDR3 is TGTGCCAGCAGCTTAACGCAGGGGCAGGCCCTCTACGAGCAGTACTTC. The whole variable domain, remainder taken from reference TRBV7-9 and TRBJ2-7, is DTGVSQNPRHKITKRGQNVTFRCDPISEHNRLYWYRQTLGQGPEFLTYFQNEAQLEKSRLLSDRFSAERPKGSFSTLEIQRTEQGDSAMYLCASSLTQGQALYEQYFGPGTRLTVT.

V and J are TRBV19 and TRBJ1-1; D gene uncertain. Germline V gene data show CDR1 as LNHDA and CDR2 as SQIVND (reference sequence). V gave up 3 bases and J gave up 2 bases, with 10 bases separating them. This CDR3 has 14 amino acids. CDR3 region: CASSIGLTNTEAFF. The DNA of the CDR3 is TGTGCCAGTAGTATTGGCTTGACAAACACTGAAGCTTTCTTT.

This rearrangement joins TRBV27 to TRBJ1-2; 9 bases map to TRBD1. There are 17 residues in the CDR3. In germline, CDR1 is MNHEY, CDR2 SMNVEV (reference sequence). V lost 7 bases, J lost 2 bases, and 14 bases stayed unmatched. CDR3: CASTPSPRGQGNYGYTF. CDR3 DNA sequence: TGTGCCAGCACGCCTTCCCCGAGGGGACAGGGAAACTATGGCTACACCTTC.

This sequence joins TRBV28 and TRBJ1-2; D is uncertain. The germline V gene encodes CDR1 MDHEN and CDR2 SYDVKM. The CDR3 spans 18 residues. Deletions cut 1 base from V and 1 base from J, with 19 bases between. The CDR3 protein is CASSLFLSLTLHNYGYTF. CDR3 sequence (DNA): TGTGCCAGCAGTTTATTCCTCTCCTTGACACTTCATAACTATGGCTACACCTTC.

The chain couples TRBV9 to TRBJ1-1; the D is unclear. The V gene lost 7 bases and the J gene lost 1 base, with 11 bases spanning the gap. Germline V gene lookup returns CDR1 SGDLS and CDR2 YYNGEE. CDR3 size: 13 residues. The CDR3 protein is CASGDTQNTEAFF. CDR3 in DNA: TGTGCCAGCGGTGACACACAGAACACTGAAGCTTTCTTT.

The chain uses TRBV9 and TRBJ2-1, with 7 bases that match TRBD2. From germline, CDR1 is SGDLS and CDR2 YYNGEE. The ends lost 4 bases at V and 2 bases at J; junction bases unmatched: 9. CDR3 size: 16 residues. The CDR3 nucleotides are TGTGCCAGCAGCCATAGGCCGGGGGGAGCCTACAATGAGCAGTTCTTC. Amino acids: CASSHRPGGAYNEQFF.